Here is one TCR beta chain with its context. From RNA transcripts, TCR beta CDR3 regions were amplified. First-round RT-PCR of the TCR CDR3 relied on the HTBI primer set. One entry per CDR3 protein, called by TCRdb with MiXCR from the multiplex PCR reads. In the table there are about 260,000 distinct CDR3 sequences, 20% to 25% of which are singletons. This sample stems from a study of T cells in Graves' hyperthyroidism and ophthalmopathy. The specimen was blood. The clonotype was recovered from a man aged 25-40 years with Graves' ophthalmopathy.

The CDR3 loop reads CASSTSGRGNEQFF. For the CDR3, the DNA is TGTGCCAGCAGTACTAGCGGGAGAGGTAATGAGCAGTTCTTC. This chain uses TRBV12-3 or TRBV12-4 with TRBJ2-1, with 11 bases aligning to TRBD2. This CDR3 contains 14 residues. V shed 5 bases, J shed 7 bases, and the junction held 4 bases outside the gene matches.